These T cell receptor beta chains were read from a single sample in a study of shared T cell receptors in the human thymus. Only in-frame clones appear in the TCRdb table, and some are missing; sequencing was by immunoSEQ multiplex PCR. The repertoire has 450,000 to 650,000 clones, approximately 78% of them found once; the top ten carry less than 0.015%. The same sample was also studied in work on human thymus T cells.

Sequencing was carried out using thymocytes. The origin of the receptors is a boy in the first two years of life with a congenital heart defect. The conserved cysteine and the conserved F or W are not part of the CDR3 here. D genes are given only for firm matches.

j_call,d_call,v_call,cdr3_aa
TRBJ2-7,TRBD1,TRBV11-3,ASSLGDGTAYEQY
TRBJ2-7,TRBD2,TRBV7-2,ASNFPGTSEDEQY
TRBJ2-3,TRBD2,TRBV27,ASRTGTSGPRYTDTQY
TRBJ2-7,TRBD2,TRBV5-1,ASSLGTSGSELYEQY
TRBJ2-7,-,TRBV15,ATSRDRRAPYEQY
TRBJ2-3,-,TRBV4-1,ASSQEGLAISTDAQY
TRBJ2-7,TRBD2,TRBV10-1,ASSDRLAGYSYEQY
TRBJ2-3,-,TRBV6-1,ASTWEGGADTQY
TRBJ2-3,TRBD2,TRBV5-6,ASSLAQRDPDTQY
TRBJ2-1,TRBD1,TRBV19,ASSEAGGTGSYNEQF
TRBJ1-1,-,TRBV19,ASTMTGNTEAF
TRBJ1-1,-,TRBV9,ASSVAGVGGTEAF
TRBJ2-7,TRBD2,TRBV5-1,ASRIAVAGGYEQY
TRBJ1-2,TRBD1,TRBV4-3,ASSLEFPGQKPPNYGYT
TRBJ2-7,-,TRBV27,ASSPSGSAYEQY
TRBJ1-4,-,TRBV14,ASSQDGGARGDEKLF
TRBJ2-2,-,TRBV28,ASTGNTGELF
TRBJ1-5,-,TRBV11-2,ASSLEHDRYNQPQH
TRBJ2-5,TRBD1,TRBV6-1,ASSRTGIGETQY